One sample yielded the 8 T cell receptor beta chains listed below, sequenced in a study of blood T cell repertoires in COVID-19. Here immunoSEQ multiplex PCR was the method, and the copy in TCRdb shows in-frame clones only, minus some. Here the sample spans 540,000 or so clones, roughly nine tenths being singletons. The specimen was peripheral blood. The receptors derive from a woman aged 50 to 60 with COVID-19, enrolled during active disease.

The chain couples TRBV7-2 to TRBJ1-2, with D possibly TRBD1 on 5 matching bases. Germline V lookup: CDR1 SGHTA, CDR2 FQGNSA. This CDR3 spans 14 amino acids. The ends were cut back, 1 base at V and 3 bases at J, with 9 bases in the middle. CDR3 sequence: CASSLEGQYYGYTF. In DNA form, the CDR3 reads TGTGCCAGCAGCTTAGAGGGGCAGTACTATGGCTACACCTTC.

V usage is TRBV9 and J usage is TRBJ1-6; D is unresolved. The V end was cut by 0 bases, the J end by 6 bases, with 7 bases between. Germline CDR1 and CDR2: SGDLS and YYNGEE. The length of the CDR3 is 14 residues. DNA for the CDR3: TGTGCCAGCAGCGTAGAGCCGGTTAATTCACCCCTCCACTTT. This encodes CASSVEPVNSPLHF.

The CDR3 loop reads CASSPQGISTDTQYF. CDR3 sequence (DNA): TGTGCCAGCAGCCCACAGGGGATTAGCACAGATACGCAGTATTTT. The chain uses TRBV7-7 and TRBJ2-3, with TRBD1 matching over 7 bases. Germline CDR1 reads SSHAT; CDR2 reads FNYEAQ (reference sequence). The CDR3 extends over 15 amino acids. V shed 5 bases, J shed 0 bases, and the junction held 5 bases outside the gene matches.

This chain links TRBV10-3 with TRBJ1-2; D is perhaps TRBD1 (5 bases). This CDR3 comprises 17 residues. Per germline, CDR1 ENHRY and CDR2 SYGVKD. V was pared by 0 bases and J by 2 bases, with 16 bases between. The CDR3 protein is CAISESGRGGGNYGYTF. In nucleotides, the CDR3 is TGTGCCATCAGTGAGTCGGGGAGGGGAGGAGGGAACTATGGCTACACCTTC.

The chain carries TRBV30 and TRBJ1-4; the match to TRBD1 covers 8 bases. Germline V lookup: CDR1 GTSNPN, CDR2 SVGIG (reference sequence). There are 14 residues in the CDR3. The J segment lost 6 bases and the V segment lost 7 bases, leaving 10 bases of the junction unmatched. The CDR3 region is CALLWTGKDEKLFF. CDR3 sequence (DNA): TGTGCCTTGCTATGGACAGGGAAAGATGAAAAACTGTTTTTT.

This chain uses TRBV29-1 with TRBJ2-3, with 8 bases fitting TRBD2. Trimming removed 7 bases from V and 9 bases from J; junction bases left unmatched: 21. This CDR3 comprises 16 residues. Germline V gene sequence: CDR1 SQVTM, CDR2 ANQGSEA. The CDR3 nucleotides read TGCAGCGCCTCACCCGGGACTAGGAGCTTAAAGGACACGCAGTATTTT. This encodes CSASPGTRSLKDTQYF.

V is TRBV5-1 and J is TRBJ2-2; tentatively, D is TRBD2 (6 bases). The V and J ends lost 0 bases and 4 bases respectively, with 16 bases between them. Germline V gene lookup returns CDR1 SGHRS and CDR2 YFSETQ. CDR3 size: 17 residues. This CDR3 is CASSLVAGSAGTGELFF. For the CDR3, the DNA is TGCGCCAGCAGCTTGGTGGCGGGATCAGCGGGCACCGGGGAGCTGTTTTTT.

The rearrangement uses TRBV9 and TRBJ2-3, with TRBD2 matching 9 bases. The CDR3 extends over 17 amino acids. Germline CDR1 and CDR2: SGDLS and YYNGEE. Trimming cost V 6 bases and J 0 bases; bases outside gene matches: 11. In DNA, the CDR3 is TGTGCCAGCAAACCGACTAGCGGCAGATCTAGCACAGATACGCAGTATTTT. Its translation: CASKPTSGRSSTDTQYF.